These 28 T cell receptor beta chains came from one sample sequenced in a study of long-term antiretroviral therapy in people with HIV. An immunoSEQ assay, version v3.0, was performed at survey level. Sequencing was performed with immunoSEQ multiplex PCR; in TCRdb, only in-frame clones are kept and a portion is missing. The sample yields 25,000 to 30,000 clones, around 83% seen once. The sample here was unsorted PBMCs, taken 0.8 years after starting antiretroviral therapy. These receptors all come from a woman aged 25 to 39 with HIV.

The rearrangement joins TRBV14 to TRBJ2-3; D possibly corresponds to TRBD1 (6 bases). The CDR3 is made up of 14 amino acids. Trimming pared 3 bases from V and 1 base from J, leaving 8 bases between. The germline CDR1 and CDR2 sequences are SGHDN and FVKESK. CDR3 in DNA: TGTGCCAGCAGCCACCGGACAGGCACAGATACGCAGTATTTT. Residues: CASSHRTGTDTQYF.

The rearrangement links TRBV4-1 to TRBJ2-7; D not certain. Trimming stripped 0 bases from V and 3 bases from J, with 12 bases between. The length of the CDR3 is 15 residues. Germline V gene lookup returns CDR1 MGHRA and CDR2 YSYEKL. The CDR3 spells CASSQDSASYYEQYV. In DNA, the CDR3 is TGCGCCAGCAGCCAAGATTCGGCCAGCTACTACGAGCAGTACGTC.

V usage is TRBV7-9 and J usage is TRBJ2-6; possibly TRBD1 for D (8 bases). CDR3 length equals 16 residues. Germline V lookup: CDR1 SEHNR, CDR2 FQNEAQ (reference sequence). Trimming took 6 bases from V and 8 from J, leaving 20 bases between them. For the CDR3, the DNA is TGTGCCAGCAGTTCGAAAAACAGGGGGGGTACCAACGTCCTGACTTTC. This gives the protein CASSSKNRGGTNVLTF.

The chain links TRBV4-1 to TRBJ1-6; the D is unclear. Germline-derived CDR1 and CDR2 are MGHRA and YSYEKL. The ends were cut back, 0 bases at V and 5 bases at J, with 11 bases in the middle. The CDR3 is 16 amino acids. The DNA for the CDR3 is TGCGCCAGCAGCCAAGATCCTGGGGTTAATAATTCACCCCTCCACTTT. This translates into CASSQDPGVNNSPLHF.

This clone has a handful of counts. J is TRBJ1-2 and V is TRBV30; weak D call: TRBD1 (5 bases). V lost 0 bases and J 0 bases, leaving 8 bases between the germline ends. Germline V gives CDR1 GTSNPN, CDR2 SVGIG (reference sequence). This CDR3 comprises 14 residues. This CDR3 is CAWSVHRTNYGYTF. The DNA of the CDR3 is TGTGCCTGGAGTGTTCACAGGACTAACTATGGCTACACCTTC.

The V gene is TRBV19, the J gene TRBJ1-6; D is unresolved. The CDR3 is 15 amino acids. In germline, CDR1 is LNHDA, CDR2 SQIVND (reference sequence). V was trimmed by 4 bases and J by 7 bases, leaving 14 bases between them. The CDR3 reads CASSRTQAGNSPLHF. The CDR3, as DNA: TGTGCCAGTAGTAGGACGCAGGCGGGAAATTCACCCCTCCACTTT.

The rearrangement links TRBV5-1 to TRBJ1-1, with 11 positions matching TRBD1. With V trimmed by 4 bases and J by 9 bases, 5 bases remained unmatched. This CDR3 spans 13 amino acids. Germline V gene sequence: CDR1 SGHRS, CDR2 YFSETQ. The CDR3 coding sequence is TGCGCCAGCAGCCTCGGGACAGGGGGTAAAGCTTTCTTT. This encodes CASSLGTGGKAFF.

This clone came up once. The CDR3: CASSIPSYTGELFF. The CDR3 bases are TGTGCCAGTAGCATCCCCTCGTACACCGGGGAGCTGTTTTTT. The chain joins TRBV19 to TRBJ2-2; D not resolved. The V and J ends lost 6 bases and 3 bases respectively, with 11 bases between them. The germline V gene encodes CDR1 LNHDA and CDR2 SQIVND (reference sequence). The CDR3 loop spans 14 amino acids.

The chain uses TRBV13 and TRBJ2-5; 7 nucleotides agree with TRBD1. The CDR3 consists of 14 residues. With V trimmed by 5 bases and J by 4 bases, 7 bases remained unmatched. The germline V gene has CDR1 PRHDT and CDR2 FYEKMQ (reference sequence). The CDR3 region is CASSRRGPGETQYF. The CDR3, as DNA: TGTGCCAGCAGCCGTAGGGGGCCCGGAGAGACCCAGTACTTC. The full variable domain, completed using reference TRBV13 and TRBJ2-5, is AAGVIQSPRHLIKEKRETATLKCYPIPRHDTVYWYQQGPGQDPQFLISFYEKMQSDKGSIPDRFSAQQFSDYHSELNMSSLELGDSALYFCASSRRGPGETQYFGPGTRLLVL.

V gene TRBV5-8 combines with J gene TRBJ2-1; D is unresolved. Trimming left V 1 base short and J 2 bases short, with 13 bases between. The CDR3 runs 16 residues. Germline lookup yields CDR1 SGHTS and CDR2 YDEGEE. The CDR3 protein is CASSLPFPDTYNEQFF. The CDR3 DNA sequence: TGTGCCAGCAGCTTGCCGTTTCCTGACACCTACAATGAGCAGTTCTTC.

This rearrangement joins TRBV19 to TRBJ2-5; TRBD2 agrees at 11 bases. J gave up 2 bases and V 8 bases, and 10 bases lay outside the gene matches. The CDR3 extends over 16 amino acids. Germline lookup yields CDR1 LNHDA and CDR2 SQIVND (reference sequence). In DNA form, the CDR3 reads TGTGCCAGTGCTCCACTAGCGGGGGAATATCAAGAGACCCAGTACTTC. It codes for CASAPLAGEYQETQYF.

V gene TRBV4-1 combines with J gene TRBJ1-3; no firm D call. Germline V lookup: CDR1 MGHRA, CDR2 YSYEKL. This CDR3 has 17 amino acids. Between the trimmed V and J ends, which lost 4 bases and 0 bases, there was a span of 16 bases. In DNA, the CDR3 is TGCGCCAGCAGCCCCCTCGGGGAGTTTACCTCTGGAAACACCATATATTTT. Translated: CASSPLGEFTSGNTIYF.

The CDR3 DNA reads as TGCGCCAGCAGCTTGGACGGGAAAAGCAATCAGCCCCAGCATTTT. Protein product: CASSLDGKSNQPQHF. The chain couples TRBV5-1 to TRBJ1-5; D ambiguous. The CDR3 sequence is 15 residues long. In germline, CDR1 is SGHRS, CDR2 YFSETQ. The V end lost 0 bases, the J end lost 1 base, and 8 bases lay between the germline ends.

The chain recombines TRBV30 with TRBJ1-2; D call uncertain. With 0 bases removed from V and 5 bases from J, the gap between germline ends came to 10 bases. The CDR3 is 13 amino acids. Germline lookup yields CDR1 GTSNPN and CDR2 SVGIG (reference sequence). CDR3 in amino acids: CAWSVLGPYGYTF. In nucleotides, the CDR3 is TGTGCCTGGAGTGTACTGGGCCCGTATGGCTACACCTTC.

The rearrangement links TRBV5-1 to TRBJ2-3; D might be TRBD2 (6 bases). The CDR3 is 15 residues long. Trimming removed 5 bases from V and 4 bases from J, with 17 bases in between. Germline-derived CDR1 and CDR2 are SGHRS and YFSETQ. CDR3 DNA sequence: TGCGCCAGCAGGGGACTCCGAGGATTTGCAGATACGCAGTATTTT. Amino acids: CASRGLRGFADTQYF.

J is TRBJ1-3 and V is TRBV29-1; D not certain. The CDR3 spans 12 residues. The germline V gene has CDR1 SQVTM and CDR2 ANQGSEA. The ends were cut back, 4 bases at V and 4 bases at J, with 8 bases in the middle. CDR3 residues: CSVATTGNTIYF. The CDR3 DNA reads TGCAGCGTTGCCACTACCGGAAACACCATATATTTT.

This sequence joins TRBV19 and TRBJ1-1, with TRBD1 matching over 7 bases. Looked up from germline, CDR1 is LNHDA and CDR2 is SQIVND (reference sequence). The trim removed 5 bases at V and 9 bases at J, leaving 21 bases unmatched. This CDR3 spans 17 amino acids. The CDR3 sequence is CASSRTRDRTLLDKAFF. CDR3 sequence (DNA): TGTGCCAGTAGTCGCACCCGGGACAGAACCCTCCTAGACAAAGCTTTCTTT. Filled out from reference TRBV19 and TRBJ1-1, the complete variable domain reads DGGITQSPKYLFRKEGQNVTLSCEQNLNHDAMYWYRQDPGQGLRLIYYSQIVNDFQKGDIAEGYSVSREKKESFPLTVTSAQKNPTAFYLCASSRTRDRTLLDKAFFGQGTRLTVV.

The gene calls are TRBV19 and TRBJ2-7; D is unresolved. The CDR3 runs 16 residues. The germline V and J ends were trimmed by 2 bases and 3 bases, with 17 bases remaining between them. Germline V gene lookup returns CDR1 LNHDA and CDR2 SQIVND (reference sequence). The CDR3, as DNA: TGTGCCAGTAGTATACAAGCCCAAGAGGCTGACTACGAGCAGTACGTC. This sequence encodes CASSIQAQEADYEQYV.

The chain has TRBV18 and TRBJ1-2; no firm D call. The CDR3 extends over 15 amino acids. Germline V gene lookup returns CDR1 KGHSH and CDR2 LQKENI. Trimming stripped 6 bases from V and 8 bases from J, with 22 bases between. The CDR3 sequence is CASSPQTVGRDGYTF. CDR3 nucleotides: TGTGCCAGCTCCCCTCAAACCGTCGGACGCGACGGCTACACCTTC.

The chain has TRBV11-2 and TRBJ2-1, with 12 bases aligning to TRBD2. The ends lost 0 bases at V and 3 bases at J; junction bases unmatched: 6. Germline CDR1 is SGHAT and CDR2 is FQNNGV. The CDR3 has 18 residues. The CDR3 region has the DNA TGTGCCAGCAGCTTAGATAGCCTAGCGGGAGGGTACTACAATGAGCAGTTCTTC. Translated: CASSLDSLAGGYYNEQFF.

This clone was seen more than once but under ten times. Other nucleotide sequences from this sample produce the same CDR3. The genes are TRBV10-2 and TRBJ1-1; D might be TRBD1 (6 bases). The CDR3 loop spans 14 amino acids. With 5 bases removed from V and 0 bases from J, the gap between germline ends came to 10 bases. Germline loops: CDR1 WSHSY, CDR2 SAAADI. As DNA, the CDR3 is TGCGCCAGCAGTAGGACAGTCATGAACACTGAAGCTTTCTTT. Residues: CASSRTVMNTEAFF.

This chain joins TRBV10-3 and TRBJ1-5; no firm D call. The ends were cut back, 5 bases at V and 4 bases at J, with 6 bases in the middle. Germline lookup yields CDR1 ENHRY and CDR2 SYGVKD. The CDR3 length is 12 residues. The CDR3 loop reads CAISSENQPQHF. The DNA for the CDR3 is TGTGCCATCAGTAGTGAAAATCAGCCCCAGCATTTT.

The gene calls are TRBV4-1 and TRBJ2-1; 11 bases are a match to TRBD1. Germline values: CDR1 MGHRA, CDR2 YSYEKL. CDR3 length: 15 amino acids. The ends lost 2 bases at V and 8 bases at J; junction bases unmatched: 5. As DNA, the CDR3 is TGCGCCAGCAGCCAACCGGGACAGGGGGATGATGAGCAGTTCTTC. Translation gives CASSQPGQGDDEQFF.

This chain uses TRBV4-1 with TRBJ2-5, with 7 bases lining up with TRBD2. The V and J ends lost 1 base and 5 bases, in that order; junction bases with no gene match: 4. Per the germline V gene, CDR1 is MGHRA and CDR2 is YSYEKL. The CDR3 extends over 14 amino acids. CDR3 residues: CASSQAGTMETQYF. The CDR3 nucleotides read TGCGCCAGCAGCCAAGCAGGGACTATGGAGACCCAGTACTTC.

The rearrangement joins TRBV6-5 to TRBJ1-1, with no clear D. Germline assignment: CDR1 MNHEY and CDR2 SVGAGI. The CDR3 consists of 13 residues. V was clipped by 4 bases and J by 8 bases, with 14 bases between them. CDR3 region: CASSFYSAREAFF. CDR3 nucleotides: TGTGCCAGCAGTTTCTACAGCGCTCGAGAAGCTTTCTTT.

The rearrangement uses TRBV6-1 and TRBJ1-3; D is undetermined. The CDR3 runs to 15 residues. Germline CDR1 is MNHNS and CDR2 is SASEGT. Trimming removed 3 bases from V and 0 bases from J, with 9 bases in between. The chain's CDR3 is CASSDSRLSGNTIYF. As DNA, the CDR3 is TGTGCCAGCAGTGACAGCCGCCTCTCTGGAAACACCATATATTTT.

The chain has TRBV7-2 and TRBJ1-1; D is unclear. Germline values: CDR1 SGHTA, CDR2 FQGNSA. This CDR3 comprises 16 residues. V dropped 4 bases and J dropped 0 bases, with 15 bases sitting between them. The CDR3 reads CASSYPPGRMNTEAFF. CDR3 in DNA: TGTGCCAGCAGCTACCCTCCCGGACGGATGAACACTGAAGCTTTCTTT.

The chain has TRBV28 and TRBJ1-4, with 9 bases fitting TRBD1. Germline assignment: CDR1 MDHEN and CDR2 SYDVKM. CDR3 length: 14 residues. The ends lost 6 bases at V and 10 bases at J; junction bases unmatched: 9. CDR3 sequence (DNA): TGTGCCAGCAGGCTTAGGACAGGGGACGGAAAACTGTTTTTT. Translating it yields CASRLRTGDGKLFF. Full variable domain (remainder filled in from reference TRBV28 and TRBJ1-4): DVKVTQSSRYLVKRTGEKVFLECVQDMDHENMFWYRQDPGLGLRLIYFSYDVKMKEKGDIPEGYSVSREKKERFSLILESASTNQTSMYLCASRLRTGDGKLFFGSGTQLSVL.